The present T cell receptor (beta chain) was sequenced within a study of B cell selection in AIRE deficiency (dated by TCRdb to between 2018 and 2020). Study-wide context: A comparison of TCRbeta repertoires of sorted blood CD4+ conventional T cells and regulatory T cells was made between AIRE-deficient patients and healthy controls. The TCR-sequenced cohort comprised about five AIRE-deficient APECED patients and about five healthy control donors. What the authors observed across the whole study: Among some 3,700 shared Treg TCRbeta sequences, approximately 32% were shared exclusively by healthy donors and around 9% exclusively by patients, which suggests that Treg selection is less efficient in the absence of AIRE. In AIRE-deficient patients, Tconv and Treg cells had TCRBV gene usage, CDR3 length and TCR diversity comparable to those in healthy donors. Shorter CDR3s were found in shared Treg sequences, reflecting a bias toward rearrangements containing few non-templated nucleotide insertions. Only TCRbeta chains were sequenced, and approximately 35% of shared healthy-donor Treg sequences were also present in healthy Tconv cells, possibly due to differing TCRalpha chains. About 30.6% of the Treg TCRbeta sequences shared among healthy donors were detected in patient Tconv cells, suggesting that Treg-biased clones are diverted into the Tconv compartment.

Conventional CD4 T cells were sorted as CD4+CD127+ cells. Control samples came from healthy donors unrelated to the patients. Tconv and Treg cells for TCRbeta sequencing were sorted on a FACSAria flow cytometer. Sorted cells were collected in 5-ml round-bottom polystyrene tubes, and dry cell pellets were stored frozen at -80 degrees C prior to sequencing. Trimming removed 1 base from V and 0 bases from J, leaving 12 bases between the germline ends. CDR1 and CDR2 are drawn from the germline V gene: LGHNA, YSLEER. The CDR3 has 17 amino acids, counting the end cysteine and phenylalanine. The only DNA kept is the CDR3, 51 bases in frame from the first base. The immunoSEQ platform was used for TCRbeta chain sequencing. In the authors' own workflow: Pooled conventional T cell repertoires yielded 85,000 to 110,000 distinct in-frame TCRbeta sequences from patients and about 130,000 from healthy donors. Treg TCRbeta sequences found in two or more individuals were classed as public, and these public Treg TCRbeta sequences were then looked for in Tconv repertoires. Group differences were tested with Mann-Whitney U tests and Bonferroni-Dunn correction in GraphPad Prism 7.03. TCRdb took over this immuneACCESS table, retaining in-frame rearrangements with V and J assigned. Such tables are incomplete; in checked studies, under half of the missing clones stem from an unresolved V gene, and the remainder is unexplained. The DNA gave D and trimming, while V, J and clone size come from that table. The sample contains some 24,000 clones, 96% of them found a single time. The top ten clones comprise approximately 0.21% of the sample.

This clone occurred once. Its antigen is not yet known. Qualities for individual bases were not recorded, and no much larger clone is one base off. This clonotype was sampled from a human donor in good health. Sequenced material: CD4+CD127+ conventional T cells sorted from PBMCs. This receptor chain uses TRBV4-3 and TRBJ2-2, and TRBD1 may be the D gene, going by 6 matching bases. CDR3 protein: CASSQGLRGSNTGELFF. DNA sequence: TGCGCCAGCAGCCAAGGGCTCAGGGGTTCGAACACCGGGGAGCTGTTTTTT.